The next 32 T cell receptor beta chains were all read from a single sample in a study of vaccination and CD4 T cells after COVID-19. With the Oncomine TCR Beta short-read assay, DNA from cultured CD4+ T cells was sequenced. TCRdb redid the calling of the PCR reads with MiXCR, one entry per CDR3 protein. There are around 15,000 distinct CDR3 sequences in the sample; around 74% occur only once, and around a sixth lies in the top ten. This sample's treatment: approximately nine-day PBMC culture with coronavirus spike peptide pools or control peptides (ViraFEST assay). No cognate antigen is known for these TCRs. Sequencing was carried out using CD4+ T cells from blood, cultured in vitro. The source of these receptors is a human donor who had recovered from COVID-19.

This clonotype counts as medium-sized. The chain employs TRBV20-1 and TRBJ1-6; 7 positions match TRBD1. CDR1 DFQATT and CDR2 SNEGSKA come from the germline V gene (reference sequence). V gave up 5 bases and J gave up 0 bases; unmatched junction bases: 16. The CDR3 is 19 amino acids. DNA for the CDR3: TGCAGTGCTCCACAGGGGACAAGTCCCAGAAGCTCCTATAATTCACCCCTCCACTTT. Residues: CSAPQGTSPRSSYNSPLHF.

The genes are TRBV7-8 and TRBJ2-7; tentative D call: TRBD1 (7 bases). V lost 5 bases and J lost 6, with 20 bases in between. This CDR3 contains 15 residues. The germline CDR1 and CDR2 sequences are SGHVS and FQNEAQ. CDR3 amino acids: CASSHHRGGIREQYF. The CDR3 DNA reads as TGTGCCAGCAGCCACCACAGGGGCGGGATTCGCGAGCAGTACTTC.

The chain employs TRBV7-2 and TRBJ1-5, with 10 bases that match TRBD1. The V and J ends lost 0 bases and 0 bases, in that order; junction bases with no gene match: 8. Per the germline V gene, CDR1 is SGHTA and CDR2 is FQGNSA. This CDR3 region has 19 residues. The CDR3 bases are TGTGCCAGCAGCTTAGCGCCGGGACAGGGGCGGTATAGCAATCAGCCCCAGCATTTT. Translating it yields CASSLAPGQGRYSNQPQHF.

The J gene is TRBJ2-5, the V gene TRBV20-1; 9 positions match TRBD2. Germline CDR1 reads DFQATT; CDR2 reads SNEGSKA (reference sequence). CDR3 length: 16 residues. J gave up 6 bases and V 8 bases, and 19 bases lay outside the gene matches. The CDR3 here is CSTTGRREGTLKTQYF. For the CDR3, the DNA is TGCAGTACCACGGGAAGGCGGGAGGGAACTTTGAAGACCCAGTACTTC.

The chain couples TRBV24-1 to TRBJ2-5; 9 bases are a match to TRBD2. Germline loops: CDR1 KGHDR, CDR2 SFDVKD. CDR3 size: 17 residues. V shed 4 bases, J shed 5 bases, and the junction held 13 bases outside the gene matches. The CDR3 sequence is CATSEAPHSGSRETQYF. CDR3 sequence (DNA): TGTGCCACCAGTGAGGCCCCTCATAGCGGGAGTAGGGAGACCCAGTACTTC.

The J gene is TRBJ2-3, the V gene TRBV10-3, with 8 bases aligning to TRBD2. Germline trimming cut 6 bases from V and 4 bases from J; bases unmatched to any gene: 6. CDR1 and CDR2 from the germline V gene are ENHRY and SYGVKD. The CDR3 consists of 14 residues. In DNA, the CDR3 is TGTGCCATCAGGCCCGGACTAGCAGCAGATACGCAGTATTTT. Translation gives CAIRPGLAADTQYF.

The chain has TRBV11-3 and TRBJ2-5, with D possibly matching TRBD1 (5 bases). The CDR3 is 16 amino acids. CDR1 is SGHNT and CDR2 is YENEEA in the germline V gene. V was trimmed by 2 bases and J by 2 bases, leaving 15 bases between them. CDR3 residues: CASSLTYGAIQETQYF. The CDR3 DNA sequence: TGTGCCAGCAGCTTAACCTATGGGGCAATACAAGAGACCCAGTACTTC.

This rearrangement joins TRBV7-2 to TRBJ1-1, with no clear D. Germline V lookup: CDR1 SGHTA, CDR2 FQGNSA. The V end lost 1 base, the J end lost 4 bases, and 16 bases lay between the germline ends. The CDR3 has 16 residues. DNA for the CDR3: TGTGCCAGCAGCTTAGGACCCCCGGAACTAAGCACTGAAGCTTTCTTT. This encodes CASSLGPPELSTEAFF.

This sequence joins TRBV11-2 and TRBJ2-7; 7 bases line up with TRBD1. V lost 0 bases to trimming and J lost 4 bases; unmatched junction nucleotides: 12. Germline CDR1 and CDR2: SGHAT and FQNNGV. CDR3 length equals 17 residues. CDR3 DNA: TGTGCCAGCAGCTTAGAGGGGACCGGGACAGTGTTATACGAGCAGTACTTC. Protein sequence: CASSLEGTGTVLYEQYF.

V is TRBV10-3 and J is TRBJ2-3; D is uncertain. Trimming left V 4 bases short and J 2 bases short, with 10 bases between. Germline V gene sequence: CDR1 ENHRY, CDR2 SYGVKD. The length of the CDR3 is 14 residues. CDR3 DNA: TGTGCCATCAGTGTGTCAACCCCCACAGATACGCAGTATTTT. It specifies CAISVSTPTDTQYF.

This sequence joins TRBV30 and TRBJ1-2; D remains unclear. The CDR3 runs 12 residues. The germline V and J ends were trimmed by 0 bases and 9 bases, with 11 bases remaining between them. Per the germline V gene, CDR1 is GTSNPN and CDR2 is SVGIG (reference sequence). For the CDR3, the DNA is TGTGCCTGGAGTGTACGCGGTGTGCGCTACACCTTC. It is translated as CAWSVRGVRYTF.

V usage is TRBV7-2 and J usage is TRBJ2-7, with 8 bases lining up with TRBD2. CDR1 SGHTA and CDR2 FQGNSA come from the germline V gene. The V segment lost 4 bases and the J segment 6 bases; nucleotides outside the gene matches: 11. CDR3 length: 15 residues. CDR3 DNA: TGTGCCAGCAGCTCCAGAACTTCTAGCGGGTTCGAGCAGTACTTC. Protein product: CASSSRTSSGFEQYF. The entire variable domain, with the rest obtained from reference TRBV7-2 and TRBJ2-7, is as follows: GAGVSQSPSNKVTEKGKDVELRCDPISGHTALYWYRQSLGQGLEFLIYFQGNSAPDKSGLPSDRFSAERTGGSVSTLTIQRTQQEDSAVYLCASSSRTSSGFEQYFGPGTRLTVT.

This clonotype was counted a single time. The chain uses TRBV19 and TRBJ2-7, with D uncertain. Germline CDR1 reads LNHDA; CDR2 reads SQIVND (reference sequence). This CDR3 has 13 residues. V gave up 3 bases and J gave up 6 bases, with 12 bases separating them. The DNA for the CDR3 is TGTGCCAGTAGTATCAGGTCGGCAGTCGAGCAGTACTTC. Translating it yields CASSIRSAVEQYF.

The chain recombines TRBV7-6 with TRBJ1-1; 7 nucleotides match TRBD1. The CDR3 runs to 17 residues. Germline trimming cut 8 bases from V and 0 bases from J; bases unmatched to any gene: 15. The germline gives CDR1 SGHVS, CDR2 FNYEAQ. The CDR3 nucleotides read TGTGCCAGCTCGTCCACGAGCGGACAGGCCATGAACACTGAAGCTTTCTTT. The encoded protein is CASSSTSGQAMNTEAFF.

The CDR3: CASRPVTGNTEAFF. The CDR3 region has the DNA TGTGCCAGCAGACCAGTGACGGGGAACACTGAAGCTTTCTTT. The rearrangement joins TRBV7-9 to TRBJ1-1, with D unresolved. Germline V CDR1 and CDR2: SEHNR, FQNEAQ (reference sequence). The CDR3 spans 14 residues. Deletions cut 6 bases from V and 1 base from J, with 12 bases between.

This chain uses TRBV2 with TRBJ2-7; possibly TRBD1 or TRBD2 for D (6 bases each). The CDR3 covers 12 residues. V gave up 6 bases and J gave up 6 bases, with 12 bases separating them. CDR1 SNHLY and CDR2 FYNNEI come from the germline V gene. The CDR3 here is CASRYREAEQYF. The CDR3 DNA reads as TGTGCCAGCAGATACAGGGAGGCCGAGCAGTACTTC.

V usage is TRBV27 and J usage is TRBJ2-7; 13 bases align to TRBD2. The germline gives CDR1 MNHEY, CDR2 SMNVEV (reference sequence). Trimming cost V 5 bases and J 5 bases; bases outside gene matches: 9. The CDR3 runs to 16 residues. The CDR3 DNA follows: TGTGCCAGCAGTCCCCGACTAGCGGGAGGCATTGACGAGCAGTACTTC. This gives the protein CASSPRLAGGIDEQYF.

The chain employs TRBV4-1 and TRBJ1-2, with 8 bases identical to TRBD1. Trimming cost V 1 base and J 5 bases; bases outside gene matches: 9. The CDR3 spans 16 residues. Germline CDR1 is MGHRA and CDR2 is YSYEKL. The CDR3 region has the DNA TGCGCCAGCAGCCAAGTGGGCAGGGGGCAGCAGTATGGCTACACCTTC. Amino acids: CASSQVGRGQQYGYTF.

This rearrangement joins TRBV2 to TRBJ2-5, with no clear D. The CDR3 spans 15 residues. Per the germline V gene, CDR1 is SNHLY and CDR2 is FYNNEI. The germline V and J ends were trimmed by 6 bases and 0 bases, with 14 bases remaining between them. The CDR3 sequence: CASSRERTDQETQYF. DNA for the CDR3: TGTGCCAGCAGCCGAGAGAGGACCGACCAAGAGACCCAGTACTTC.

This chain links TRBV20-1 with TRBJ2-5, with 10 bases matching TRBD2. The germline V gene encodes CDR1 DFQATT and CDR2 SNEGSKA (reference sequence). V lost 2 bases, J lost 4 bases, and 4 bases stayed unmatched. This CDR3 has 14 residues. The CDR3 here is CSARSSGRLETQYF. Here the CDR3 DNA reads TGCAGTGCTAGAAGTAGCGGGAGGTTAGAGACCCAGTACTTC.

The CDR3 DNA follows: TGTGCCAGCAGCCTCGGGACCAGGGGTGAGACCCAGTACTTC. Protein: CASSLGTRGETQYF. The chain uses TRBV7-6 and TRBJ2-5; perhaps TRBD1 as D (6 bases). V was clipped by 5 bases and J by 5 bases, with 15 bases between them. The CDR3 has 14 amino acids. Germline lookup yields CDR1 SGHVS and CDR2 FNYEAQ.

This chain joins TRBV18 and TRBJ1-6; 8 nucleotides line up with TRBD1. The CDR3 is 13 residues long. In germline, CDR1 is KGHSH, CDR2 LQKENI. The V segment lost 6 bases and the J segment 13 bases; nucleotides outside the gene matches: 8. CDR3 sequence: CASSRQGRFPLHF. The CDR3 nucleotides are TGTGCCAGCTCCAGACAGGGGCGCTTCCCCCTCCACTTT.

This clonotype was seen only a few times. This CDR3 is CASSISGRGDTGELFF. The DNA of the CDR3 is TGTGCCAGCAGTATTAGCGGGAGGGGCGACACCGGGGAGCTGTTTTTT. The chain has TRBV6-1 and TRBJ2-2; 11 bases agree with TRBD2. CDR1 is MNHNS and CDR2 is SASEGT in the germline V gene. Unmatched junction bases numbered 5, after V lost 5 bases and J lost 3 bases. The CDR3 extends over 16 amino acids.

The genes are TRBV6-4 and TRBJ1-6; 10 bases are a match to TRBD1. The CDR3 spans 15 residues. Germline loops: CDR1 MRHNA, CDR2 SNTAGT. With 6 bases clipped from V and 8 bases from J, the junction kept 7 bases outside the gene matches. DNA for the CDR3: TGTGCCAGCAGCCCCCGGACAGGGGGACATTCACCCCTCCACTTT. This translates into CASSPRTGGHSPLHF.

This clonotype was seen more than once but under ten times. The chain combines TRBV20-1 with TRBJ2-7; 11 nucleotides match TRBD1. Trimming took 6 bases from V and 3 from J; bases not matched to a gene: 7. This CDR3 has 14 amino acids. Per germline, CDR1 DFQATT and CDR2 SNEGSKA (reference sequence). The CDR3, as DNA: TGCAGTGCCGACCCGGGACAGGGGGTCTACGAGCAGTACTTC. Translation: CSADPGQGVYEQYF.

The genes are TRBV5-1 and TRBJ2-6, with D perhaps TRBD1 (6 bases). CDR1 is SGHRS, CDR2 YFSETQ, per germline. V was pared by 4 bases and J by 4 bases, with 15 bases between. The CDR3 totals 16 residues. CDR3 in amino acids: CASSQQTGTGANVLTF. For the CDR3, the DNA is TGCGCCAGCAGCCAGCAAACAGGGACAGGGGCCAACGTCCTGACTTTC.

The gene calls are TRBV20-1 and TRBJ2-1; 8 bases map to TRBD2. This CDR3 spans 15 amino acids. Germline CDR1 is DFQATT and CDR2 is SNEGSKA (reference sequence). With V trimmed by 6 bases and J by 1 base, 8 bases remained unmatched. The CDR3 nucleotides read TGCAGTGCCCCGGGGGGGAGGGGTTCCTACAATGAGCAGTTCTTC. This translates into CSAPGGRGSYNEQFF.

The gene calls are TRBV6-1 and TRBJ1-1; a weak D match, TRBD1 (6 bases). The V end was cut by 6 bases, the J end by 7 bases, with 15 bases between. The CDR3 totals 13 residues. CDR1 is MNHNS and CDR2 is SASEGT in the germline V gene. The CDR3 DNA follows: TGTGCCAGCAGGACAGGCCGAGGGAGTGAAGCTTTCTTT. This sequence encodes CASRTGRGSEAFF.

The CDR3 here is CASSTGAYYGYTF. For the CDR3, the DNA is TGTGCCAGCAGTACAGGGGCGTACTATGGCTACACCTTC. V gene TRBV6-2 or TRBV6-3 combines with J gene TRBJ1-2, with TRBD1 identical over 7 bases. Per germline, CDR1 MNHEY and CDR2 SVGEGT. The CDR3 consists of 13 residues. V lost 5 bases and J lost 3; bases outside the gene matches: 3.

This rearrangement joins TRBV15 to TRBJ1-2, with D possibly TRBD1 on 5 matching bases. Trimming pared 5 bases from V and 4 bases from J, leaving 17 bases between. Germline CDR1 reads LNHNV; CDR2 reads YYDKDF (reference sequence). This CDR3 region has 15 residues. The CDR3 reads CATSARKGRAYGYTF. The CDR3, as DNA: TGTGCCACCAGCGCCCGAAAGGGCAGGGCCTATGGCTACACCTTC.

CDR3 in amino acids: CASSRQATNEKLFF. The CDR3 coding sequence is TGTGCCAGCAGCCGACAGGCAACTAATGAAAAACTGTTTTTT. The chain carries TRBV7-9 and TRBJ1-4; a possible D gene is TRBD1 (6 bases). V lost 5 bases and J lost 0, with 7 bases in between. Germline assignment: CDR1 SEHNR and CDR2 FQNEAQ (reference sequence). This CDR3 has 14 amino acids.

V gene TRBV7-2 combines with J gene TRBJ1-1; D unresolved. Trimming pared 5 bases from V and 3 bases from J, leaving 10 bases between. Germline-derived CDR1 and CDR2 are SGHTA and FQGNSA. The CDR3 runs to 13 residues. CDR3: CASSRDKDTEAFF. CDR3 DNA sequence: TGTGCCAGCAGCCGGGATAAGGACACTGAAGCTTTCTTT. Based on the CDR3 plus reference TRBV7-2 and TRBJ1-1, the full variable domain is GAGVSQSPSNKVTEKGKDVELRCDPISGHTALYWYRQSLGQGLEFLIYFQGNSAPDKSGLPSDRFSAERTGGSVSTLTIQRTQQEDSAVYLCASSRDKDTEAFFGQGTRLTVV.